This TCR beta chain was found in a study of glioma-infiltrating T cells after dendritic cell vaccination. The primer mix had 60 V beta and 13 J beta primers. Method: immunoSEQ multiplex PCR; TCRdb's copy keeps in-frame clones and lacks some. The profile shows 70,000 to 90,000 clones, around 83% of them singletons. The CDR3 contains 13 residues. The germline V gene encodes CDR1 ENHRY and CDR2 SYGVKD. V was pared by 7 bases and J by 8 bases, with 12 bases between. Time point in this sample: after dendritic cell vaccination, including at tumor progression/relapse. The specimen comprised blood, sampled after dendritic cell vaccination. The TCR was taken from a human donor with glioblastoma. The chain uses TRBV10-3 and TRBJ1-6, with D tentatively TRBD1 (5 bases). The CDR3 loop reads CAITGRADSPLHF. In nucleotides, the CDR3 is TGTGCCATCACGGGCAGGGCTGATTCACCCCTCCACTTT.